This is a list of T cell receptor beta chains from one sample in a study of blood T cell repertoires in COVID-19. Libraries were prepared by immunoSEQ multiplex PCR; TCRdb keeps only in-frame clonotypes and omits some of them. The table records 140,000 to 150,000 clones, 84% of them present only once. Sample: peripheral blood. The receptor set was obtained from a man between 60 and 75 years old with active or convalescent COVID-19. CDR3s include the opening cysteine and the closing phenylalanine or tryptophan. The D gene is left open where the match is weak. Expanded clones get a size class; other rows say once, few or many, or leave the size out.

TRBV30	.	.	TRBJ2-5	TGTGCCTGGAGTGTTCCCCCCTCAACAGGGAAAGAGACCCAGTACTTC	CAWSVPPSTGKETQYF
TRBV29-1	.	TRBD1	TRBJ1-1	TGCAGCGTTGAAAGGGGACAGTCAAGGGCTTTCTTT	CSVERGQSRAFF
TRBV9	once	TRBD2	TRBJ2-2	TGTGCCAGCAGCGTAGGTCCCATTAGCGGGAGGAGACCCGGGGAGCTGTTTTTT	CASSVGPISGRRPGELFF
TRBV5-1	.	.	TRBJ2-3	TGCGCCAGCAGCCAAAGGAGCGGATTTGGCACAGATACGCAGTATTTT	CASSQRSGFGTDTQYF
TRBV19	.	.	TRBJ1-5	TGTGCCAGTAGTATAGGAACAGGGTCAGGGAATCAGCCCCAGCATTTT	CASSIGTGSGNQPQHF
TRBV30	.	.	TRBJ1-5	TGTGCCTGGAGCGCCGAGCGCCTGGAGCCCCAGCATTTT	CAWSAERLEPQHF
TRBV9	.	TRBD2	TRBJ2-1	TGTGCCAGCAGCGTAGCGGGAGGGTCCTACAATGAGCAGTTCTTC	CASSVAGGSYNEQFF
TRBV7-6	.	.	TRBJ1-6	TGTGCCAGCAAGCTACAGGGATCTAATTCACCCCTCCACTTT	CASKLQGSNSPLHF
TRBV4-3	.	TRBD2	TRBJ2-4	TGCGCCAGCAGCCAAGGTTGGTGGTCGCGGGAGGCCAAAAACATTCAGTACTTC	CASSQGWWSREAKNIQYF
TRBV7-9	.	.	TRBJ2-5	TGTGCCAGCAGCCCGAGTCAGGGAGAGACCCAGTACTTC	CASSPSQGETQYF
TRBV4-1	.	TRBD1	TRBJ2-1	TGCGCCAGCAGCCGATCGACAGGGAGCAATGAGCAGTTCTTC	CASSRSTGSNEQFF
TRBV4-1	.	TRBD2	TRBJ2-1	TGCGCCAGCAGCCAAGGTGTTAGCGGGAGCTACAATGAGCAGTTCTTC	CASSQGVSGSYNEQFF
TRBV15	.	.	TRBJ2-2	TGTGCCACCAGCAGCCTTACAGCGAACACCGGGGAGCTGTTTTTT	CATSSLTANTGELFF
TRBV6-6	.	TRBD1	TRBJ1-4	TGTGCCAGCAGACTACAGGGGGGTAATGAAAAACTGTTTTTT	CASRLQGGNEKLFF
TRBV12-3/TRBV12-4	few	.	TRBJ1-1	TGTGCCAGCAGTGGACATAGGAACACTGAAGCTTTCTTT	CASSGHRNTEAFF
TRBV7-2	.	.	TRBJ2-3	TGTGCCAGCAGCTTTACGCAGAGCCAAAGGGGTACGCAGTATTTT	CASSFTQSQRGTQYF
TRBV15	once	TRBD2	TRBJ2-7	TGTGCCACCAGCATCCAGCCAGCGGGGGGGCACGAGCAGTACTTC	CATSIQPAGGHEQYF
TRBV24-1	.	TRBD1	TRBJ2-3	TGTGCCACCAGTGATACAGGGGTTAGCACAGATACGCAGTATTTT	CATSDTGVSTDTQYF
TRBV19	.	TRBD1	TRBJ1-4	TGTGCCAGTAGTCCCAATCATCCTCGGACAGGGGCAAATGAAAAACTGTTTTTT	CASSPNHPRTGANEKLFF
TRBV10-3	.	TRBD1	TRBJ1-1	TGTGCCATCAGGGGACAGGGAAACACTGAAGCTTTCTTT	CAIRGQGNTEAFF
TRBV6-1	.	.	TRBJ2-3	TGTGCCAGCAGTAAAGGGACAAGTGTGAGCACAGATACGCAGTATTTT	CASSKGTSVSTDTQYF
TRBV12-3/TRBV12-4	.	TRBD1	TRBJ1-5	TGTGCCAGTCGACAGGGGAATTGGCCCCAGCATTTT	CASRQGNWPQHF
TRBV19	.	TRBD1	TRBJ2-2	TGTGCCAGTAGGTACAGGGGTACCGGGGAGCTGTTTTTT	CASRYRGTGELFF
TRBV24-1	.	TRBD2	TRBJ2-1	TGTGCCACCAGTGATGGGGCCGGGACTAGCGGGAGTAATGAGCAGTTCTTC	CATSDGAGTSGSNEQFF